This TCR beta chain is from a study of blood T cell repertoires in COVID-19. The germline V gene has CDR1 DFQATT and CDR2 SNEGSKA (reference sequence). The CDR3 spans 16 residues. Trimming took 3 bases from V and 1 from J, leaving 16 bases between them. How the authors handled the data: Amplification of reference gene primers provided the estimated nucleated cell counts. Sequencing used immunoSEQ multiplex PCR; TCRdb keeps in-frame clones, though not all of them. The V and J calls and clone size were taken over from that table, and D and trimming were inferred from the DNA. In the table there are hundreds of thousands of clones, 82% of which are singletons.

The rearrangement joins TRBV20-1 to TRBJ1-5; weak D call: TRBD1 (5 bases). The sequence was obtained from an elderly woman with active or convalescent COVID-19. Sequenced sample: peripheral blood. CDR3: CSASMVGGYSNQPQHF. As DNA, the CDR3 is TGCAGTGCTAGTATGGTGGGGGGATACAGCAATCAGCCCCAGCATTTT.